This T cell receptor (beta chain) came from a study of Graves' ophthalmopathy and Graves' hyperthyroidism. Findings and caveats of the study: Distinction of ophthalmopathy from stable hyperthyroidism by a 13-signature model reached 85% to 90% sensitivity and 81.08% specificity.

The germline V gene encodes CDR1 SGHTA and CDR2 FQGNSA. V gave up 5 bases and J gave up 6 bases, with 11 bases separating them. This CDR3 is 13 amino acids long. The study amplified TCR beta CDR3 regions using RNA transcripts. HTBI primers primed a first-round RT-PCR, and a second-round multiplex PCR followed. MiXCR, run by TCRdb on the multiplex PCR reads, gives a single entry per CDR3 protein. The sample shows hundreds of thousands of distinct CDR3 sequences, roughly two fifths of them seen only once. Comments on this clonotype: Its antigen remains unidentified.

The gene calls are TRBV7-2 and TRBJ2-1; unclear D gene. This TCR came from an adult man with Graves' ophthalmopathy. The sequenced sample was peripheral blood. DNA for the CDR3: TGTGCCAGCAGCCCCGACCCGGCCAATGAGCAGTTCTTC. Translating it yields CASSPDPANEQFF. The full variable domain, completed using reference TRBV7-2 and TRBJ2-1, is GAGVSQSPSNKVTEKGKDVELRCDPISGHTALYWYRQSLGQGLEFLIYFQGNSAPDKSGLPSDRFSAERTGGSVSTLTIQRTQQEDSAVYLCASSPDPANEQFFGPGTRLTVL.